A single sample gave rise to the 29 T cell receptor beta chains below, sequenced in a study of CD8+ T cells in alopecia areata. Once RNA had been extracted, it was reverse transcribed into cDNA to act as the sequencing template. Profiling relied on immunoSEQ multiplex PCR, and the TCRdb table lists in-frame clones only, not all of them. In the table there are roughly 190,000 clones, just under 65% of which are singletons. Treatment described: oral pan-JAK inhibitor, 5-10 mg twice daily. This specimen consisted of CD4+ T cells sorted from blood, obtained at week 49, from a patient treated with tofacitinib. These receptors were collected from a human donor with alopecia areata.

The chain has TRBV27 and TRBJ2-7; 8 bases agree with TRBD2. This CDR3 has 13 amino acids. Germline V gene lookup returns CDR1 MNHEY and CDR2 SMNVEV (reference sequence). V gave up 8 bases and J gave up 4 bases; unmatched junction bases: 7. CDR3 residues: CASSRRGGYEQYF. CDR3 DNA: TGTGCCAGCTCGAGACGGGGGGGTTACGAGCAGTACTTC.

The chain employs TRBV27 and TRBJ1-2; 7 bases align to TRBD1. The V gene end was trimmed by 6 bases and the J gene end by 1 base; junction bases not matched to a gene: 8. The length of the CDR3 is 15 residues. CDR1 is MNHEY and CDR2 is SMNVEV in the germline V gene (reference sequence). CDR3 region: CASRTRGGSNYGYTF. For the CDR3, the DNA is TGTGCCAGCAGAACACGAGGGGGCAGTAACTATGGCTACACCTTC.

This chain joins TRBV7-2 and TRBJ1-6; 9 bases are shared with TRBD1. J gave up 7 bases and V 7 bases, and 5 bases lay outside the gene matches. CDR1 is SGHTA and CDR2 is FQGNSA in the germline V gene. The CDR3 covers 14 residues. The CDR3 region is CASTTGQGNSPLHF. The DNA for the CDR3 is TGTGCCAGCACCACGGGACAGGGCAATTCACCCCTCCACTTT.

In this sample, this clone turned up a few times. V is TRBV29-1 and J is TRBJ2-1, with TRBD1 matching 8 bases. CDR3 size: 14 residues. Germline V gene lookup returns CDR1 SQVTM and CDR2 ANQGSEA. The V gene end was trimmed by 3 bases and the J gene end by 9 bases; junction bases not matched to a gene: 10. The chain's CDR3 is CSVDETGVMGEQFF. The CDR3 bases are TGCAGCGTTGATGAGACAGGGGTTATGGGTGAGCAGTTCTTC.

In nucleotides, the CDR3 is TGTGCCAGCTCACCCTCCTCCGGGACAGGCCAAGAGACCCAGTACTTC. Its translation: CASSPSSGTGQETQYF. The V and J genes are TRBV18 and TRBJ2-5; 8 bases align to TRBD1. Trimming took 3 bases from V and 1 from J; bases not matched to a gene: 7. In germline, CDR1 is KGHSH, CDR2 LQKENI. This CDR3 spans 16 amino acids.

This clone was detected a few times. This sequence joins TRBV7-9 and TRBJ2-7, with 9 bases fitting TRBD1. The CDR3 extends over 15 amino acids. Looked up from germline, CDR1 is SEHNR and CDR2 is FQNEAQ (reference sequence). Germline trimming cut 2 bases from V and 6 bases from J; bases unmatched to any gene: 8. The CDR3 DNA reads as TGTGCCAGCAGCTTAACGGGACAGGGTTCGTCCGAGCAGTACTTC. Translation gives CASSLTGQGSSEQYF.

The gene calls are TRBV7-2 and TRBJ1-2; D not certain. Germline lookup yields CDR1 SGHTA and CDR2 FQGNSA. This CDR3 comprises 13 residues. The germline V and J ends were trimmed by 1 base and 4 bases, with 7 bases remaining between them. The CDR3 spells CASSLDGSYGYTF. CDR3 coding DNA: TGTGCCAGCAGCTTAGATGGCAGCTATGGCTACACCTTC.

V and J are TRBV29-1 and TRBJ1-6; D perhaps matches TRBD1 (6 bases). CDR3 size: 13 residues. The V gene lost 4 bases and the J gene lost 10 bases, with 14 bases spanning the gap. Germline assignment: CDR1 SQVTM and CDR2 ANQGSEA. The CDR3 coding sequence is TGCAGCGTTGCCGACCGACAGGACTCACCCCTCCACTTT. The encoded protein is CSVADRQDSPLHF. Variable domain in full (rest from reference TRBV29-1 and TRBJ1-6): SAVISQKPSRDICQRGTSLTIQCQVDSQVTMMFWYRQQPGQSLTLIATANQGSEATYESGFVIDKFPISRPNLTFSTLTVSNMSPEDSSIYLCSVADRQDSPLHFGNGTRLTVT.

In this sample, this clone turned up a few times. The J gene is TRBJ1-1, the V gene TRBV29-1; D not certain. The ends were cut back, 2 bases at V and 2 bases at J, with 9 bases in the middle. Germline V CDR1 and CDR2: SQVTM, ANQGSEA. The CDR3 is made up of 13 amino acids. The CDR3 region has the DNA TGCAGCGTTGAACCTATATTTAACACTGAAGCTTTCTTT. Translating gives CSVEPIFNTEAFF.

This clone occurred once. The chain links TRBV4-1 to TRBJ1-5; D unclear. V was shortened by 1 base and J by 0 bases, with 10 bases between the two germline ends. CDR1 and CDR2 from the germline V gene are MGHRA and YSYEKL. The CDR3 is 16 residues long. Here the CDR3 reads CASSQGVAYSNQPQHF. In DNA form, the CDR3 reads TGCGCCAGCAGCCAAGGTGTTGCCTATAGCAATCAGCCCCAGCATTTT.

This clone was observed a single time. The V call is TRBV4-3, the J call TRBJ1-1; maybe TRBD1 (5 bases). V was shortened by 0 bases and J by 5 bases, with 7 bases between the two germline ends. CDR1 and CDR2 from the germline V gene are LGHNA and YSLEER. The CDR3 loop spans 13 amino acids. The CDR3 here is CASSQEGRTEAFF. The CDR3 DNA sequence: TGCGCCAGCAGCCAAGAGGGGCGAACTGAAGCTTTCTTT.

This clone was observed a few times. The rearrangement joins TRBV19 to TRBJ2-7; 7 bases agree with TRBD1. After removal of 6 bases from V and 3 bases from J, the junction contained 8 bases not matched to a gene. CDR3 length: 14 residues. Looked up from germline, CDR1 is LNHDA and CDR2 is SQIVND (reference sequence). The CDR3 nucleotides are TGTGCCAGTAGCCCGGGACAGTTCATCTACGAGCAGTACTTC. This encodes CASSPGQFIYEQYF. Together with reference TRBV19 and TRBJ2-7, the CDR3 gives the full variable domain: DGGITQSPKYLFRKEGQNVTLSCEQNLNHDAMYWYRQDPGQGLRLIYYSQIVNDFQKGDIAEGYSVSREKKESFPLTVTSAQKNPTAFYLCASSPGQFIYEQYFGPGTRLTVT.

This clone has more than one count but fewer than ten. This chain joins TRBV11-2 and TRBJ2-5, with D perhaps matching TRBD1 or TRBD2 (6 bases each). V shed 0 bases and J shed 4 bases, with 9 bases lying between them. Germline V gene sequence: CDR1 SGHAT, CDR2 FQNNGV. There are 14 residues in the CDR3. Here the CDR3 reads CASSLEGGPETQYF. In DNA, the CDR3 is TGTGCCAGCAGCTTAGAAGGGGGGCCAGAGACCCAGTACTTC.

The chain combines TRBV4-3 with TRBJ2-5; 7 bases are shared with TRBD2. Germline lookup yields CDR1 LGHNA and CDR2 YSLEER. The CDR3 has 14 amino acids. The trim removed 0 bases at V and 5 bases at J, leaving 3 bases unmatched. The CDR3 loop reads CASSQEYGRETQYF. CDR3 bases: TGCGCCAGCAGCCAAGAATACGGGAGGGAGACCCAGTACTTC.

This clone turned up a few times. This chain connects TRBV29-1 to TRBJ2-7; maybe TRBD2 (5 bases). The CDR3 has 12 amino acids. Trimming pared 4 bases from V and 6 bases from J, leaving 13 bases between. Germline CDR1 SQVTM, CDR2 ANQGSEA. The CDR3 DNA reads as TGCAGCGTTGGCCGGGGTGCGGGCGAGCAGTACTTC. Protein product: CSVGRGAGEQYF.

The chain carries TRBV30 and TRBJ1-1; a weak D match, TRBD1 (5 bases). The CDR3 spans 13 residues. Germline V gives CDR1 GTSNPN, CDR2 SVGIG (reference sequence). Trimming took off 5 bases at V and 1 base at J, with 11 bases between the two ends. CDR3 in amino acids: CAWAGPRNTEAFF. DNA of the CDR3: TGTGCCTGGGCGGGACCTAGGAACACTGAAGCTTTCTTT.

This chain uses TRBV5-1 with TRBJ2-7; TRBD1 matches at 8 bases. V shed 4 bases and J 5 bases; nucleotides not matched to a gene: 8. The CDR3 sequence is 14 residues long. Germline CDR1 SGHRS, CDR2 YFSETQ. The CDR3 bases are TGCGCCAGCAGCCCTGGACAGGGATGGGACGAGCAGTACTTC. Translated, it gives CASSPGQGWDEQYF.

The rearrangement uses TRBV6-1 and TRBJ2-3, with D possibly being TRBD1 (6 bases). V was clipped by 5 bases and J by 10 bases, with 13 bases between them. The CDR3 sequence is 12 residues long. The germline V gene has CDR1 MNHNS and CDR2 SASEGT. CDR3 sequence: CASSSDRRSQYF. The CDR3 nucleotides read TGTGCCAGCAGTTCTGACAGGAGATCGCAGTATTTT.

The rearrangement joins TRBV6-1 to TRBJ2-2; 7 bases line up with TRBD1. The J segment lost 5 bases and the V segment lost 5 bases, leaving 2 bases of the junction unmatched. This CDR3 spans 13 amino acids. The germline V gene has CDR1 MNHNS and CDR2 SASEGT. Here the CDR3 DNA reads TGTGCCAGCAGTCTACAGGGGACCGGGGAGCTGTTTTTT. Translation: CASSLQGTGELFF.

Regarding this clone: Other DNA sequences from this sample encode an identical CDR3 as well. The rearrangement links TRBV30 to TRBJ2-5; TRBD1 is a possible D gene (6 bases). CDR1 and CDR2 (germline): GTSNPN, SVGIG (reference sequence). Trimming cost V 1 base and J 4 bases, with 7 bases left between them. There are 12 residues in the CDR3. The CDR3, as DNA: TGTGCCTGGAGTGGAGGGGGAGAGACCCAGTACTTC. It yields the protein CAWSGGGETQYF.

This chain connects TRBV18 to TRBJ2-7, with 7 bases that match TRBD1. Germline CDR1 reads KGHSH; CDR2 reads LQKENI. V gave up 1 base and J gave up 5 bases; unmatched junction bases: 2. The CDR3 totals 13 residues. CDR3 DNA sequence: TGTGCCAGCTCACCACGGCAGGGGGACGAGCAGTACTTC. It specifies CASSPRQGDEQYF.

This clone was picked up a small number of times. Other DNA sequences from this sample encode an identical CDR3 as well. The V call is TRBV7-2, the J call TRBJ1-5; the match to TRBD1 covers 7 bases. Germline CDR1 reads SGHTA; CDR2 reads FQGNSA. This CDR3 contains 14 residues. Trimming removed 0 bases from V and 4 bases from J; junction bases left unmatched: 0. The DNA for the CDR3 is TGTGCCAGCAGCTTAGCACAGGGGAATCAGCCCCAGCATTTT. It yields the protein CASSLAQGNQPQHF.

The V gene is TRBV7-9, the J gene TRBJ1-6, with D perhaps matching TRBD1 (5 bases). With 3 bases removed from V and 7 bases from J, the gap between germline ends came to 16 bases. Germline CDR1 SEHNR, CDR2 FQNEAQ (reference sequence). CDR3 size: 16 residues. The CDR3 region is CASSFYGAGRNSPLHF. The CDR3 coding sequence is TGTGCCAGCAGCTTCTACGGGGCAGGGCGCAATTCACCCCTCCACTTT.

The DNA for the CDR3 is TGTGCCAGCAGCCCGGATCTAGCGGGGGGCAGCAATGAGCAGTTCTTC. This gives the protein CASSPDLAGGSNEQFF. The genes are TRBV7-2 and TRBJ2-1, with TRBD2 matching 11 bases. After removal of 5 bases from V and 6 bases from J, the junction contained 9 bases not matched to a gene. The CDR3 sequence is 16 residues long. The germline V gene has CDR1 SGHTA and CDR2 FQGNSA.

V usage is TRBV4-3 and J usage is TRBJ1-2; 7 bases are shared with TRBD1. CDR1 and CDR2 (germline): LGHNA, YSLEER. This CDR3 is 13 amino acids long. Unmatched junction bases numbered 6, after V lost 4 bases and J lost 7 bases. The CDR3 spells CASSPTGSSGYTF. CDR3 in DNA: TGCGCCAGCAGCCCGACAGGGAGTAGTGGCTACACCTTC.

This chain connects TRBV5-1 to TRBJ2-1; weak D call: TRBD1 (6 bases). The V gene's germline CDR1 is SGHRS and CDR2 YFSETQ. Trimming took off 3 bases at V and 3 bases at J, with 13 bases between the two ends. CDR3 length: 15 amino acids. Here the CDR3 reads CASSSQGVDYNEQFF. DNA for the CDR3: TGCGCCAGCAGCTCACAGGGAGTCGACTACAATGAGCAGTTCTTC.

The chain has TRBV4-3 and TRBJ2-3; D unresolved. Trimming removed 0 bases from V and 8 bases from J, with 15 bases in between. The CDR3 loop spans 15 amino acids. Germline V gene lookup returns CDR1 LGHNA and CDR2 YSLEER. CDR3 in amino acids: CASSQESSAVGTQYF. In DNA, the CDR3 is TGCGCCAGCAGCCAAGAGTCTTCAGCTGTGGGTACGCAGTATTTT.

The chain has TRBV7-8 and TRBJ2-1; D ambiguous. V was cut by 2 bases and J by 2 bases, with 16 bases left in between. The CDR3 has 17 residues. Germline V lookup: CDR1 SGHVS, CDR2 FQNEAQ. CDR3 in amino acids: CASSLSLQTLTYNEQFF. Here the CDR3 DNA reads TGTGCCAGCAGCTTAAGTCTACAGACTCTTACCTACAATGAGCAGTTCTTC.

This rearrangement joins TRBV9 to TRBJ1-1; tentative D call: TRBD1 (5 bases). Per the germline V gene, CDR1 is SGDLS and CDR2 is YYNGEE. V lost 2 bases and J 7 bases, leaving 12 bases between the germline ends. This CDR3 comprises 13 residues. The chain's CDR3 is CASSVPAGSEAFF. For the CDR3, the DNA is TGTGCCAGCAGCGTCCCCGCAGGGAGTGAAGCTTTCTTT.